One and the same sample provided the 17 T cell receptor beta chains below, sequenced in a study of CD8 T cells in ankylosing spondylitis (dated by TCRdb to 2017 to 2019). The library was produced with 5' RACE. The sequencer listed for this sample is Illumina HiSeq 2500. TCRdb reprocessed the public reads (quality trimming at Q25 with fastp, clone calling with MiXCR) and kept in-frame beta chains. Entries are consolidated by CDR3 protein sequence, retaining the most common genes and DNA. This sample has roughly 240,000 distinct CDR3 sequences in its table, and about 30% of those were observed once. Of the sample, about 4.2% falls within the top ten clones. The sequencing sample was made of blood, either unsorted or a sorted T cell fraction (not recorded which). These receptor sequences come from a male donor with ankylosing spondylitis or in good health (not recorded which).

In its sample, this clonotype was seen a few times. V is TRBV12-3 or TRBV12-4 and J is TRBJ2-3; TRBD2 is a possible D gene (6 bases). CDR3 length: 16 amino acids. Trimming took 5 bases from V and 2 from J, leaving 17 bases between them. The CDR3 loop is CASSARTRRATDTQYF. The CDR3 DNA reads TGTGCCAGCAGTGCCAGGACGAGGAGGGCCACAGATACGCAGTATTTT.

This clonotype was seen only a few times. In nucleotides, the CDR3 is TGTGCCAGCCGAAGAGAGGTCTACCACGAGCAGTACTTC. It encodes CASRREVYHEQYF. The chain recombines TRBV6-1 with TRBJ2-7; D call uncertain. V lost 8 bases to trimming and J lost 5 bases, with 16 bases between them. CDR1 and CDR2 from the germline V gene are MNHNS and SASEGT. The length of the CDR3 is 13 residues.

The J gene is TRBJ2-4, the V gene TRBV18; D unresolved. The CDR3 is 15 amino acids. CDR1 and CDR2 (germline): KGHSH, LQKENI. V was pared by 0 bases and J by 0 bases, with 6 bases between. CDR3 sequence reads: CASSPPGLAKNIQYF. The CDR3 DNA is TGTGCCAGCTCACCACCCGGGTTAGCCAAAAACATTCAGTACTTC. The variable domain in full, with the rest retrieved from reference TRBV18 and TRBJ2-4, is NAGVMQNPRHLVRRRGQEARLRCSPMKGHSHVYWYRQLPEEGLKFMVYLQKENIIDESGMPKERFSAEFPKEGPSILRIQQVVRGDSAAYFCASSPPGLAKNIQYFGAGTRLSVL.

This chain connects TRBV15 to TRBJ2-2; 10 bases align to TRBD1. CDR1 is LNHNV and CDR2 is YYDKDF in the germline V gene (reference sequence). The CDR3 is 16 amino acids. J lost 4 bases, V lost 8 bases, and 10 bases had no gene match. CDR3 sequence reads: CATARDRGTATGELFF. CDR3 in DNA: TGTGCCACCGCGAGGGACAGGGGTACGGCCACCGGGGAGCTGTTTTTT. Supplemented by reference TRBV15 and TRBJ2-2, the full variable domain reads DAMVIQNPRYQVTQFGKPVTLSCSQTLNHNVMYWYQQKSSQAPKLLFHYYDKDFNNEADTPDNFQSRRPNTSFCFLDIRSPGLGDTAMYLCATARDRGTATGELFFGEGSRLTVL.

The chain joins TRBV20-1 to TRBJ2-1, with TRBD2 matching 8 bases. This CDR3 has 15 amino acids. Per the germline V gene, CDR1 is DFQATT and CDR2 is SNEGSKA (reference sequence). Trimming removed 5 bases from V and 2 bases from J; junction bases left unmatched: 8. The chain's CDR3 is CSAVPPGGAYNEQFF. For the CDR3, the DNA is TGCAGTGCTGTCCCCCCCGGGGGGGCCTACAATGAGCAGTTCTTC.

Ten or more counts support this clonotype. The chain has TRBV20-1 and TRBJ1-4; 10 bases line up with TRBD1. The CDR3 is 14 residues long. V lost 6 bases and J lost 8; bases outside the gene matches: 9. In germline, CDR1 is DFQATT, CDR2 SNEGSKA (reference sequence). CDR3 sequence (DNA): TGCAGTGCGGAAACCGGGACAGGGGTCGAAAAACTGTTTTTT. It translates to CSAETGTGVEKLFF.

The chain combines TRBV28 with TRBJ2-7; the D gene is possibly TRBD1 (6 bases). Trimming pared 2 bases from V and 1 base from J, leaving 15 bases between. CDR3 size: 16 residues. Looked up from germline, CDR1 is MDHEN and CDR2 is SYDVKM. CDR3 loop: CASSLRGTMHSYEQYF. In DNA form, the CDR3 reads TGTGCCAGCAGTTTACGTGGGACAATGCATTCCTACGAGCAGTACTTC.

In this sample, this clonotype turned up a few times. The rearrangement links TRBV29-1 to TRBJ1-2; 7 nucleotides match TRBD1. CDR1 and CDR2 from the germline V gene are SQVTM and ANQGSEA. The CDR3 loop spans 17 amino acids. J lost 3 bases, V lost 4 bases, and 17 bases had no gene match. The CDR3 DNA reads TGCAGCGTTGGGGGGGGTGACGGTGAGGGGGCCCACTATGGCTACACCTTC. It codes for CSVGGGDGEGAHYGYTF.

This clonotype was counted between two and nine times. The chain couples TRBV27 to TRBJ1-3, with D hard to call. Germline V gene sequence: CDR1 MNHEY, CDR2 SMNVEV (reference sequence). The germline V and J ends were trimmed by 5 bases and 0 bases, with 14 bases remaining between them. CDR3 size: 16 residues. The CDR3 region is CASSPWMASSGNTIYF. Written as DNA, the CDR3 is TGTGCCAGCAGTCCCTGGATGGCCAGCTCTGGAAACACCATATATTTT.

The J gene is TRBJ2-7, the V gene TRBV5-4, with D tentatively TRBD1 (5 bases). Germline CDR1 reads SGHNT; CDR2 reads YYREEE (reference sequence). The CDR3 has 14 amino acids. Deletions cut 1 base from V and 4 bases from J, with 12 bases between. The CDR3 bases are TGTGCCAGCAGCTTGAGACAGCAGCAGTACGAGCAGTACTTC. It encodes CASSLRQQQYEQYF.

This chain uses TRBV5-6 with TRBJ2-7; 9 nucleotides match TRBD1. The CDR3 is 15 residues long. Losses at the gene ends were 0 bases for V and 2 bases for J; bases not matched to a gene: 3. From germline, CDR1 is SGHDT and CDR2 YYEEEE. CDR3 sequence (DNA): TGTGCCAGCAGCTTGGTGAACAGGGGGCCCTACGAGCAGTACTTC. Its protein is CASSLVNRGPYEQYF.

This chain connects TRBV7-8 to TRBJ2-1; 9 positions match TRBD2. The J segment lost 3 bases and the V segment lost 4 bases, leaving 7 bases of the junction unmatched. This CDR3 has 16 residues. CDR1 and CDR2 (germline): SGHVS, FQNEAQ. CDR3 nucleotides: TGTGCCAGCAGCTGGGGAGCGGGGGGCAACTACAATGAGCAGTTCTTC. Protein sequence: CASSWGAGGNYNEQFF.

The V gene is TRBV12-3 or TRBV12-4, the J gene TRBJ2-3, with D perhaps matching TRBD1 or TRBD2 (5 bases each). V lost 3 bases and J lost 9, with 13 bases in between. This CDR3 has 13 amino acids. CDR3 bases: TGTGCCAGCAGTTTTGCAGCGGCAGGGACGCAGTATTTT. Translation gives CASSFAAAGTQYF.

This clonotype was recorded many times. The V call is TRBV29-1, the J call TRBJ2-1, with D hard to call. V dropped 3 bases and J dropped 5 bases, with 14 bases sitting between them. This CDR3 region has 14 residues. CDR1 is SQVTM and CDR2 is ANQGSEA in the germline V gene. The DNA of the CDR3 is TGCAGCGTTGACGACCCAGCCCGCAACAATGAGCAGTTCTTC. Its translation: CSVDDPARNNEQFF.

This clonotype was seen more than once but under ten times. The genes are TRBV4-1 and TRBJ2-7; D is possibly TRBD1 or TRBD2 (5 bases each). Germline V gives CDR1 MGHRA, CDR2 YSYEKL. Trimming took 0 bases from V and 2 from J, leaving 8 bases between them. This CDR3 comprises 14 residues. The CDR3 spells CASSQEGETYEQYF. The CDR3 bases are TGCGCCAGCAGCCAAGAGGGGGAGACCTACGAGCAGTACTTC.

This chain joins TRBV20-1 and TRBJ1-2; the match to TRBD1 covers 7 bases. The CDR3 totals 14 residues. The V segment lost 4 bases and the J segment 5 bases; nucleotides outside the gene matches: 10. From germline, CDR1 is DFQATT and CDR2 SNEGSKA (reference sequence). The CDR3 DNA reads TGCAGTGCTAAAGGACAGGATCCCCCGTATGGCTACACCTTC. Translation gives CSAKGQDPPYGYTF.

V gene TRBV9 combines with J gene TRBJ1-1; D gene ambiguous. This CDR3 is 14 amino acids long. Germline CDR1 reads SGDLS; CDR2 reads YYNGEE. Between the trimmed V and J ends, which lost 1 base and 1 base, there was a span of 8 bases. The CDR3 coding sequence is TGTGCCAGCAGCGTATCTTGGTCGAACACTGAAGCTTTCTTT. Encoded protein: CASSVSWSNTEAFF.